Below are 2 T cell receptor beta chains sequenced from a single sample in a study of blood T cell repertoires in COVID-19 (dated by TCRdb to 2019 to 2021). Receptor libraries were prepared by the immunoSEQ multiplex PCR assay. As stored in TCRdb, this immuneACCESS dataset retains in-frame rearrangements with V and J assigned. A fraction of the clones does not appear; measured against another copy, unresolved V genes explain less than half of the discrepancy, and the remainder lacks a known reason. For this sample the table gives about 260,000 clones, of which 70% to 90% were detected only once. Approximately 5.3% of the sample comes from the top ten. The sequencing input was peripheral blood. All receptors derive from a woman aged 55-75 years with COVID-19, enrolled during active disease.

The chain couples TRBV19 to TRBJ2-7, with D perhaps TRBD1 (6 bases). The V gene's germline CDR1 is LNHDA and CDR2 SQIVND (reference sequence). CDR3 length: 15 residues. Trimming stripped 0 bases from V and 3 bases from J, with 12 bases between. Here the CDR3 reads CASSIDLSTGYEQYF. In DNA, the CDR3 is TGTGCCAGTAGTATAGATCTCTCGACAGGCTACGAGCAGTACTTC.

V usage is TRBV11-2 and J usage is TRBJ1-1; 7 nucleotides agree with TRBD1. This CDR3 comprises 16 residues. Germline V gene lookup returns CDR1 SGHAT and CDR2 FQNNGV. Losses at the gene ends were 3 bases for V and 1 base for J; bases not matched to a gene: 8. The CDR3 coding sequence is TGTGCCAGCAGCTTTAGGACTTCAGGGGGGAACACTGAAGCTTTCTTT. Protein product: CASSFRTSGGNTEAFF.